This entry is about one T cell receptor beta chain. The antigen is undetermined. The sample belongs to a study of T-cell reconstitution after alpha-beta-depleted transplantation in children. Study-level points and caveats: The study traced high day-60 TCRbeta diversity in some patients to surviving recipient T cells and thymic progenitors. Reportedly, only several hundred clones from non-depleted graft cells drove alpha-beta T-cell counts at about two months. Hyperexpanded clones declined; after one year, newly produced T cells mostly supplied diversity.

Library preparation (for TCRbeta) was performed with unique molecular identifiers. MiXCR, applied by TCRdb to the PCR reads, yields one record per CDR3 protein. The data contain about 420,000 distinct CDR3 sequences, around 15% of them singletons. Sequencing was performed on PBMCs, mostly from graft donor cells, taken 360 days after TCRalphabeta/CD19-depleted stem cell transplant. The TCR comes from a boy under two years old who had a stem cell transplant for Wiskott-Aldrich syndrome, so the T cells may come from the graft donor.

The CDR3 coding sequence is TGTGCCACCAGTGCAGGGACCCAAGAGACCCAGTACTTC. This gives the protein CATSAGTQETQYF. The genes are TRBV24-1 and TRBJ2-5; perhaps D is TRBD1 or TRBD2 (5 bases each). Germline CDR1 and CDR2: KGHDR and SFDVKD. V was pared by 5 bases and J by 1 base, with 7 bases between. This CDR3 has 13 residues.